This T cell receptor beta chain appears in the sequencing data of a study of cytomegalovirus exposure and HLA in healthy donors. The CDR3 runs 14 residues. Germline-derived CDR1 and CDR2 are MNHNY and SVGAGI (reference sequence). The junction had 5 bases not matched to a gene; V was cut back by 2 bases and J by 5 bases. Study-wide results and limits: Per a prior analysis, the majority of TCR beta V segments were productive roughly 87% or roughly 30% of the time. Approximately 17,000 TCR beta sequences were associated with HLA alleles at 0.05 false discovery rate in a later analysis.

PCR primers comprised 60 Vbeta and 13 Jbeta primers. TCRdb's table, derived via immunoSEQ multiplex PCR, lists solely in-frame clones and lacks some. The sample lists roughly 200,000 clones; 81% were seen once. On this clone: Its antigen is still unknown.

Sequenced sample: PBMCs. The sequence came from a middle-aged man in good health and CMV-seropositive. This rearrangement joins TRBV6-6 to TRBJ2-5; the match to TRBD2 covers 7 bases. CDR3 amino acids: CASSYGGDGETQYF. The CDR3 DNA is TGTGCCAGCAGTTACGGGGGGGATGGGGAGACCCAGTACTTC.